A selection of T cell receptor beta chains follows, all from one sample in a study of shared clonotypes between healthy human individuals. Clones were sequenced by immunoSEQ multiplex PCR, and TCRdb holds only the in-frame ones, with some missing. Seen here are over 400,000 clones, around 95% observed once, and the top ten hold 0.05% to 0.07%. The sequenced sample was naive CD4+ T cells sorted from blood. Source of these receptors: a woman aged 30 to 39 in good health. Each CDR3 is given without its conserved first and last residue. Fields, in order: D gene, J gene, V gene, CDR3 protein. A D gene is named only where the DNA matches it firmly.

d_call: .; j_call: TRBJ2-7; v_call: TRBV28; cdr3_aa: ASSPNLSYRTEQY
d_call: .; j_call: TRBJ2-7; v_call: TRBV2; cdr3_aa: ASMGSYEQY
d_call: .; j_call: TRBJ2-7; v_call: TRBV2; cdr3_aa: ASSELLYEQY
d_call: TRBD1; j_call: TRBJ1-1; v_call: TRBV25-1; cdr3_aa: ASKTGAGTEAF
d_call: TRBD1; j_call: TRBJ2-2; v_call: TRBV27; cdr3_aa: ASTAKTGLNTGELF
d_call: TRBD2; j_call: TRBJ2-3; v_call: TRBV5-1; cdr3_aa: ASSSLLQTLAGSTDTQY
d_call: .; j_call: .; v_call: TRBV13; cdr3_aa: ASSFRGTKSYEQY
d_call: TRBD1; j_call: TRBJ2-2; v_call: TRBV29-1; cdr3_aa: SVYRGYTGELF
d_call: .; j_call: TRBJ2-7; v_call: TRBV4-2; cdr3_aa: ASSQSTGEYYEQY
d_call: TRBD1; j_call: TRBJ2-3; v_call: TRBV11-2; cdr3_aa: ASSPLPGQESTDTQY
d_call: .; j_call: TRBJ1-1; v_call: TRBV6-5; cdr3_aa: ASSSRWTEMNTEAF
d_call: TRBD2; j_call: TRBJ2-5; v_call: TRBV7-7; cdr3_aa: ASSSGLAETQY
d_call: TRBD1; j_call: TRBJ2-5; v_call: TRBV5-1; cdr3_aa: ASSLEGAQETQY
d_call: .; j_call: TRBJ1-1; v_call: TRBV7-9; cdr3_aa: ASSLVFPGDNTEAF
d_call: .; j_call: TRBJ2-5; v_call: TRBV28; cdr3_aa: ASSSQGILQETQY
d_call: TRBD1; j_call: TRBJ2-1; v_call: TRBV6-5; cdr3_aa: ASSRPGQGNNEQF
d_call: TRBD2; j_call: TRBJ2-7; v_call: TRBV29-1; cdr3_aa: SVGKALAGVEEQY
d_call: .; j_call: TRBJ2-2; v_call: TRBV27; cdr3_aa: ETMRGKNTGELF
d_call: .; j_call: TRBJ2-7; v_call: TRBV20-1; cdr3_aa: SAQDYEQY
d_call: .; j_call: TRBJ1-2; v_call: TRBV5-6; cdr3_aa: ASTLETYGYT
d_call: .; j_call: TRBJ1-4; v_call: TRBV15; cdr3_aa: ATSRDRGSYEKLF
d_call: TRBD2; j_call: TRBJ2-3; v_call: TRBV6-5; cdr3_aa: ASSYWAGAGDTQY
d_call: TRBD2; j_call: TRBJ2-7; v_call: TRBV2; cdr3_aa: ASMIQREAYEQY
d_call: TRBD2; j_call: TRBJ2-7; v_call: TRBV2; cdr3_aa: ASSETSGRVYEQY
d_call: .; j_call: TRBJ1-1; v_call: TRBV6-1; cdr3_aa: ASNNDGGWTEAF
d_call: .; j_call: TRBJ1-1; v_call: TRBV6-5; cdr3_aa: ASSSTVQNTEAF
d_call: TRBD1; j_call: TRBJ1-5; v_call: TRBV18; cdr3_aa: ASSPTGRPVYSNQPQH
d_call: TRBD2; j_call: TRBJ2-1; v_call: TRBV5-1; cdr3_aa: ASSLGTLAGAGEQF
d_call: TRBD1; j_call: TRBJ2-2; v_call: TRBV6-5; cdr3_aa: ASSNWRQGSGELF
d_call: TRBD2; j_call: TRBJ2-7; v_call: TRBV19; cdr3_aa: ASSTTSGSGPGEQY
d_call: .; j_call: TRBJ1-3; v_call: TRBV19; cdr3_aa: ASSPPPGRRGNTIY
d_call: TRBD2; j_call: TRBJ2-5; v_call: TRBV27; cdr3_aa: ASSRGLAGGGQETQY
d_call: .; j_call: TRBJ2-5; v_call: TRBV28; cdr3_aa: ASSQRLTGQGLNETQY
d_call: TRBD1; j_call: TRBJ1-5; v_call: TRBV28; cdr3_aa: ASSSLRDSPWGGDQPQH
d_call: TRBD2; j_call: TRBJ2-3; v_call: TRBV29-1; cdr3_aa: SCIRLAGAPGDTQY
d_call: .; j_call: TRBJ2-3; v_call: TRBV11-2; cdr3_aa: ASSFDRFGTQY
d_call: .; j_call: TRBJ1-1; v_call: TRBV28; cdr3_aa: ASSPYTNTEAF
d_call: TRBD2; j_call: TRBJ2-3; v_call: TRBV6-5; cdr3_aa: ASSYLAGGKKDTQY
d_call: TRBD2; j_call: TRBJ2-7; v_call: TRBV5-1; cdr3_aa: ASSLGGSAYEQY
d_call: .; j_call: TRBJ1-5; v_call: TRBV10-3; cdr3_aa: AISVLSDQPQH
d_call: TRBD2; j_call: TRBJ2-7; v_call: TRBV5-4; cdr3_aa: ASSSLEWVAGGAYEQY
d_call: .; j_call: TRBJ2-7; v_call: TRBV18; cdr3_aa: ASSPNYPGLGEQY
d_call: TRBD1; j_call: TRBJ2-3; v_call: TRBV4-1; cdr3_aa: ASSQGLWTGGRDTQY
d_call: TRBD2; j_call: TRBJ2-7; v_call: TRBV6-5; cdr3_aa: ASSESSGTYEQY
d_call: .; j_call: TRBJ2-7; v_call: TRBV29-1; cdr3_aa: SVEQVFQYEQY
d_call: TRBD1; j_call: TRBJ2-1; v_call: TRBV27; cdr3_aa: ASSAGTGVIRDNEQF
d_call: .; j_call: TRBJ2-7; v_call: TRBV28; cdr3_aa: ASSAPLTWEYEQY
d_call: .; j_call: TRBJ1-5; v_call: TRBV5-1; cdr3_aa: ASSLGPGQPQH
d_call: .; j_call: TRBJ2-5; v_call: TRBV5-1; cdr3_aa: ASSLLRQGETQY
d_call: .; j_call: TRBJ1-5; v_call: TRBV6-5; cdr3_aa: ASSRDRYNQPQH